This T cell receptor beta chain derives from a study of blood T cell repertoires in COVID-19. Study-wide background: Samples of COVID-19 (acute and convalescent) were obtained from the United States, Italy and Spain. From T cells, B-cell-depleted T cells, or PBMCs came the material, which was cDNA or gDNA.

Per the original methods: Reference gene primers were amplified, and this amplification served to estimate nucleated cell counts. The protocol was immunoSEQ multiplex PCR, while the TCRdb copy is restricted to in-frame clones and leaves out a portion. The V and J calls and the clone size are those of that table, but D and trimming were determined from the DNA. Of about 50,000 clones listed, around 83% were seen once; the top ten hold roughly 6.2%. CDR3 length: 15 amino acids. CDR1 and CDR2 from the germline V gene are SGHRS and YFSETQ. Between the trimmed V and J ends, which lost 0 bases and 1 base, there was a span of 10 bases.

The chain recombines TRBV5-1 with TRBJ1-1; D not resolved. Sequenced: peripheral blood. The sequence was obtained from an elderly woman with acute or convalescent COVID-19. CDR3 protein: CASSLVRAQNTEAFF. The CDR3 DNA is TGCGCCAGCAGCTTGGTGCGGGCGCAGAACACTGAAGCTTTCTTT.